The 30 T cell receptor beta chains below were found in one sample sequenced in a study of immune heterogeneity within non-small cell lung tumors. Genomic DNA extracted from bulk tumor tissue served as template. A total of 550 to 650 ng was used per sample. Far-apart biopsies, several per primary tumor, were taken during surgery. It was patients with untreated, newly diagnosed non-small cell lung cancer who underwent curative surgery. Multiplex PCR (32 V and 13 J primers) was used to amplify the TCR beta CDR3. TCRdb re-derived calls from the multiplex PCR reads in MiXCR, one entry per CDR3 protein. The sample consists of 9,000 to 13,000 distinct CDR3 sequences, more than 15% of them appearing once. The sample taken for sequencing was lung tumor tissue. Receptors originate from a man in his 60s with non-small cell lung cancer.

This clonotype appeared many times. The V and J genes are TRBV27 and TRBJ1-1; maybe TRBD1 (6 bases). V lost 7 bases to trimming and J lost 4 bases, with 16 bases between them. Germline V gene lookup returns CDR1 MNHEY and CDR2 SMNVEV (reference sequence). CDR3 length: 14 residues. The CDR3 sequence: CASKRGRDSTEAFF. The CDR3 nucleotides read TGTGCCAGCAAGCGGGGGCGCGACTCCACTGAAGCTTTCTTT.

Details on this clonotype: Since a much larger clone is just one base distant, this may be a read error. The V and J genes are TRBV6-1 and TRBJ2-2; 11 nucleotides match TRBD2. The J segment lost 8 bases and the V segment lost 6 bases, leaving 8 bases of the junction unmatched. This CDR3 comprises 15 residues. Germline V lookup: CDR1 MNHNS, CDR2 SASEGT. The CDR3 spells CASRETSGISGELFF. The CDR3 DNA reads TGTGCCAGCAGAGAGACTAGCGGGATTTCGGGGGAGCTGTTTTTT.

Comments on this clonotype: This may stem from a read error, because a much larger clone lies one nucleotide away. The CDR3 spells CAWTGQSNTEAFF. The CDR3 nucleotides read TGTGCCTGGACTGGACAGTCGAACACTGAAGCTTTCTTT. The chain has TRBV30 and TRBJ1-1; weak D call: TRBD1 (6 bases). Trimming left V 4 bases short and J 1 base short, with 10 bases between. CDR3 size: 13 residues. Germline V gene data show CDR1 as GTSNPN and CDR2 as SVGIG (reference sequence).

The chain joins TRBV7-8 to TRBJ2-5; D possibly corresponds to TRBD2 (7 bases). The ends were cut back, 1 base at V and 5 bases at J, with 17 bases in the middle. The CDR3 loop spans 16 amino acids. The germline CDR1 and CDR2 sequences are SGHVS and FQNEAQ. CDR3 sequence reads: CASSLGWEAGAETQYF. DNA for the CDR3: TGTGCCAGCAGCTTAGGTTGGGAGGCGGGGGCGGAGACCCAGTACTTC.

This clonotype turned up a few times. A read error may account for a junction end that differs from germline. V usage is TRBV7-6 and J usage is TRBJ1-4; no definite D call. The CDR3 consists of 15 residues. Looked up from germline, CDR1 is SGHVS and CDR2 is FNYEAQ. The CDR3: CASSKTDLEDEKMFF. For the CDR3, the DNA is TGTGCCAGCTCTAAAACGGATTTAGAGGATGAAAAAATGTTTTTT.

The rearrangement joins TRBV3-1 to TRBJ2-3; a possible D gene is TRBD1 (6 bases). CDR3 length: 16 residues. CDR1 LGHDT and CDR2 YNNKEL come from the germline V gene (reference sequence). V was clipped by 5 bases and J by 5 bases, with 20 bases between them. CDR3 DNA sequence: TGTGCCAGCAGCGGCAGGACAAGGGGGAGTGGAGATACGCAGTATTTT. Protein: CASSGRTRGSGDTQYF.

A few counts support this clonotype. The V and J genes are TRBV20-1 and TRBJ1-1; D ambiguous. V was shortened by 3 bases and J by 1 base, with 6 bases between the two germline ends. Germline-derived CDR1 and CDR2 are DFQATT and SNEGSKA (reference sequence). The CDR3 length is 12 residues. CDR3 sequence: CSASPANTEAFF. The CDR3 region has the DNA TGCAGTGCTAGCCCGGCGAACACTGAAGCTTTCTTT.

A few counts support this clonotype. V gene TRBV7-6 combines with J gene TRBJ2-4; D possibly uses TRBD1 or TRBD2 (6 bases each). Looked up from germline, CDR1 is SGHVS and CDR2 is FNYEAQ. This CDR3 has 18 amino acids. The V end lost 5 bases, the J end lost 7 bases, and 27 bases lay between the germline ends. The CDR3 loop reads CASSHPGDPQGRENIQYF. The CDR3 region has the DNA TGTGCCAGCAGCCATCCAGGAGACCCACAGGGCCGGGAGAACATTCAGTACTTC.

This clonotype occurred a few times. The CDR3 spells CANSTGGGNEQYF. The CDR3 DNA sequence: TGTGCCAACAGCACAGGGGGGGGGAACGAGCAGTACTTC. V gene TRBV6-2 or TRBV6-3 combines with J gene TRBJ2-7, with D possibly being TRBD1 (8 bases). Between the trimmed V and J ends, which lost 10 bases and 5 bases, there was a span of 18 bases. The CDR3 runs to 13 residues. The germline V gene has CDR1 MNHEY and CDR2 SVGEGT.

There are a few counts of this clonotype. Being one base from a much bigger clone, this may be a read error. This CDR3 fails to terminate in the conserved phenylalanine or tryptophan, so it likely reflects a read error. The chain joins TRBV19 to TRBJ1-2; D is ambiguous. Germline CDR1 is LNHDA and CDR2 is SQIVND (reference sequence). V was pared by 3 bases and J by 2 bases, with 10 bases between. The CDR3 spans 14 residues. CDR3 bases: TGTGCCAGTAGTATGGTGACGCCCAACTATGGCTACACCTCC. Translation: CASSMVTPNYGYTS.

This clonotype is labeled as medium-sized. This chain connects TRBV28 to TRBJ2-7, with D hard to call. V was cut by 5 bases and J by 0 bases, with 14 bases left in between. Germline V gives CDR1 MDHEN, CDR2 SYDVKM. The CDR3 is 15 amino acids. CDR3 sequence: CASSTESGFSYEQYF. The CDR3 DNA is TGTGCCAGCAGTACTGAGTCGGGTTTCTCCTACGAGCAGTACTTC.

Notes on this clonotype: A much larger clone sits a single nucleotide away, making a read error possible. The genes are TRBV6-2 or TRBV6-3 and TRBJ2-2; 9 bases are shared with TRBD2. CDR3 length: 15 amino acids. Germline loops: CDR1 MNHEY, CDR2 SVGEGT. The chain's CDR3 is CASSYLGLAGGEPFF. CDR3 DNA sequence: TGTGCCAGCAGTTACCTGGGACTAGCCGGGGGGGAGCCGTTTTTT.

This clonotype was observed many times. The gene calls are TRBV27 and TRBJ2-1; D unresolved. CDR1 is MNHEY and CDR2 is SMNVEV in the germline V gene (reference sequence). The ends were cut back, 7 bases at V and 8 bases at J, with 18 bases in the middle. The CDR3 consists of 14 residues. As DNA, the CDR3 is TGTGCCAGCACCCCTTCAGGCTACCACCATGAGCAGTTCTTC. Amino acid sequence: CASTPSGYHHEQFF.

The CDR3 here is CASREVAGGEQFF. The CDR3 nucleotides read TGTGCCAGCAGAGAGGTAGCGGGAGGTGAGCAGTTCTTC. The chain combines TRBV7-2 with TRBJ2-1; 10 nucleotides match TRBD2. CDR1 is SGHTA and CDR2 is FQGNSA in the germline V gene. The CDR3 length is 13 residues. J lost 9 bases, V lost 6 bases, and 5 bases had no gene match.

This chain connects TRBV11-3 to TRBJ2-3, with 10 nucleotides matching TRBD1. The CDR3 runs to 15 residues. The germline gives CDR1 SGHNT, CDR2 YENEEA. J gave up 2 bases and V 5 bases, and 4 bases lay outside the gene matches. The chain's CDR3 is CASSPRQGATDTQYF. In DNA, the CDR3 is TGTGCCAGCAGCCCTCGACAGGGGGCCACAGATACGCAGTATTTT.

The chain joins TRBV6-6 to TRBJ1-1, with D perhaps TRBD1 (5 bases). Trimming stripped 0 bases from V and 8 bases from J, with 10 bases between. This CDR3 has 13 amino acids. Germline assignment: CDR1 MNHNY and CDR2 SVGAGI (reference sequence). The CDR3 nucleotides read TGTGCCAGCAGTTACTCAGGGGCCGGGGAAGCTTTCTTT. It is translated as CASSYSGAGEAFF.

The chain uses TRBV20-1 and TRBJ1-4; 7 bases agree with TRBD1. Trimming cost V 6 bases and J 10 bases; bases outside gene matches: 11. The germline V gene encodes CDR1 DFQATT and CDR2 SNEGSKA (reference sequence). CDR3 length: 13 amino acids. The CDR3 sequence is CSALGTAMGKLFF. In DNA form, the CDR3 reads TGCAGTGCCCTGGGGACAGCCATGGGAAAACTGTTTTTT.

V is TRBV18 and J is TRBJ2-2, with D unresolved. The V gene lost 0 bases and the J gene lost 0 bases, with 8 bases spanning the gap. The CDR3 totals 16 residues. CDR1 KGHSH and CDR2 LQKENI come from the germline V gene. The CDR3 sequence: CASSPPRTANTGELFF. The CDR3 DNA follows: TGTGCCAGCTCACCACCGCGCACCGCGAACACCGGGGAGCTGTTTTTT.

By its share, this clonotype is medium-sized. The chain couples TRBV15 to TRBJ2-5, with D perhaps matching TRBD1 (5 bases). In germline, CDR1 is LNHNV, CDR2 YYDKDF (reference sequence). V gave up 1 base and J gave up 7 bases, with 10 bases separating them. The length of the CDR3 is 13 residues. The CDR3 nucleotides are TGTGCCACCAGCAGAGTCGGTAGGGGGACCCAGTACTTC. Amino acids: CATSRVGRGTQYF.

Worth noting for this clonotype: Germline is not matched at one junction end, which may reflect a read error. The rearrangement links TRBV2 to TRBJ2-7; 10 bases match TRBD1. This CDR3 contains 13 residues. In germline, CDR1 is SNHLY, CDR2 FYNNEI. In DNA form, the CDR3 reads TGCGCCAACAGTAGGACAGGGGGGAGAGAGCAGTACTTC. Protein sequence: CANSRTGGREQYF.

This clonotype is judged medium-sized. Here the CDR3 reads CASSYELYEQYF. Written as DNA, the CDR3 is TGTGCCAGCAGTTACGAGCTATACGAGCAGTACTTC. The chain is built from TRBV6-2 or TRBV6-3 and TRBJ2-7; the D is unclear. The CDR3 extends over 12 amino acids. Germline V gene lookup returns CDR1 MNHEY and CDR2 SVGEGT. V lost 2 bases to trimming and J lost 4 bases, with 6 bases between them.

This clonotype was observed at least ten times. The genes are TRBV3-1 and TRBJ1-5; D is unresolved. The V end lost 0 bases, the J end lost 2 bases, and 8 bases lay between the germline ends. Germline V gene lookup returns CDR1 LGHDT and CDR2 YNNKEL (reference sequence). This CDR3 has 15 residues. The CDR3 DNA is TGTGCCAGCAGCCAAGATAACAGAGGCAATCAGCCCCAGCATTTT. Protein product: CASSQDNRGNQPQHF.

This clonotype qualifies as medium-sized. This sequence joins TRBV5-1 and TRBJ1-6; 12 nucleotides align to TRBD1. V lost 0 bases and J lost 7; bases outside the gene matches: 8. The length of the CDR3 is 18 residues. Germline lookup yields CDR1 SGHRS and CDR2 YFSETQ. The CDR3 is CASSLDSRDRGPNSPLHF. DNA of the CDR3: TGCGCCAGCAGCTTGGACTCCCGGGACAGGGGGCCGAATTCACCCCTCCACTTT.

By frequency in the sample, this clonotype is medium-sized. The rearrangement uses TRBV5-8 and TRBJ2-2; D assignment may be TRBD1 or TRBD2 (5 bases each). V lost 4 bases and J lost 4, with 14 bases in between. The V gene's germline CDR1 is SGHTS and CDR2 YDEGEE. The CDR3 runs to 15 residues. The CDR3 region has the DNA TGTGCCAGCAGCCCCAGGGAGTTTAGCACCGGGGAGCTGTTTTTT. Translation gives CASSPREFSTGELFF. The complete variable domain, with remaining parts taken from reference TRBV5-8 and TRBJ2-2, reads EAGVTQSPTHLIKTRGQQATLRCSPISGHTSVYWYQQALGLGLQFLLWYDEGEERNRGNFPPRFSGRQFPNYSSELNVNALELEDSALYLCASSPREFSTGELFFGEGSRLTVL.

By proportion, this clonotype is medium-sized. The rearrangement joins TRBV6-1 to TRBJ2-7; D is undetermined. Trimming took 3 bases from V and 3 from J, leaving 3 bases between them. Looked up from germline, CDR1 is MNHNS and CDR2 is SASEGT. CDR3 length equals 11 residues. In DNA form, the CDR3 reads TGTGCCAGCAGTGAGCTCTACGAGCAGTACTTC. This gives the protein CASSELYEQYF.

This chain links TRBV27 with TRBJ2-1; 12 nucleotides match TRBD2. CDR3 length equals 19 residues. Trimming at V came to 1 base and at J to 6 bases, leaving 13 bases not matched to a gene. Germline assignment: CDR1 MNHEY and CDR2 SMNVEV (reference sequence). The CDR3 DNA follows: TGTGCCAGCAGTTTATTTAAGCGGCTAGCGGGAGGGTTGAGCAATGAGCAGTTCTTC. Its protein product is CASSLFKRLAGGLSNEQFF.

This clonotype was counted only a few times. The genes are TRBV2 and TRBJ2-2; D tentatively fits TRBD1 or TRBD2 (5 bases each). Trimming stripped 6 bases from V and 6 bases from J, with 17 bases between. The CDR3 loop spans 15 amino acids. Germline V gene sequence: CDR1 SNHLY, CDR2 FYNNEI. The DNA of the CDR3 is TGTGCCAGCAGCCCATGGGGACCAACCGCCGGGGAGCTGTTTTTT. Its protein product is CASSPWGPTAGELFF.

This clonotype ranks as medium-sized. The rearrangement joins TRBV6-1 to TRBJ2-7; 9 bases align to TRBD2. The germline V gene has CDR1 MNHNS and CDR2 SASEGT. The CDR3 runs to 14 residues. Unmatched junction bases numbered 11, after V lost 7 bases and J lost 7 bases. The DNA of the CDR3 is TGTGCCAGCACGGTAGCGGGAGTCGCGGGGGAGCAGTACTTC. This encodes CASTVAGVAGEQYF.

This clonotype has ten or more counts. The V and J genes are TRBV19 and TRBJ2-3; D unresolved. The V end lost 3 bases, the J end lost 2 bases, and 12 bases lay between the germline ends. CDR3 size: 15 residues. Per germline, CDR1 LNHDA and CDR2 SQIVND (reference sequence). The DNA of the CDR3 is TGTGCCAGTAGTATGGGTGTACTCGCCACAGATACGCAGTATTTT. It codes for CASSMGVLATDTQYF.

This sequence joins TRBV3-1 and TRBJ1-1; D is unresolved. The CDR3 runs 13 residues. Germline V CDR1 and CDR2: LGHDT, YNNKEL (reference sequence). Trimming removed 2 bases at V and 2 bases at J, with 6 bases between. CDR3 amino acids: CASSQTLNTEAFF. CDR3 coding DNA: TGTGCCAGCAGCCAAACCTTAAACACTGAAGCTTTCTTT.